These 21 T cell receptor beta chains came from one sample sequenced in a study of response to subunit inactivated influenza vaccine. TCRdb ran MiXCR on the RT-PCR reads and lists one entry per CDR3 protein. The repertoire includes hundreds of thousands of distinct CDR3 sequences, about 18% of them detected once, and roughly a tenth sits in the top ten. This specimen consisted of PBMCs from blood, obtained approximately 5 days after vaccination. Receptors originate from a man over 45 who received an inactivated influenza vaccine.

This clonotype was detected only a few times. The chain combines TRBV20-1 with TRBJ2-7, with D perhaps being TRBD1 or TRBD2 (6 bases each). The CDR3 consists of 15 residues. Per germline, CDR1 DFQATT and CDR2 SNEGSKA (reference sequence). Trimming cost V 0 bases and J 4 bases, with 16 bases left between them. CDR3 DNA sequence: TGCAGTGCTAGAGATAGTCCGGGGGCAACATACGAGCAGTACTTC. Amino acids: CSARDSPGATYEQYF.

This clonotype was seen a handful of times. The chain uses TRBV7-2 and TRBJ2-2, with D possibly TRBD1 on 5 matching bases. CDR1 and CDR2 (germline): SGHTA, FQGNSA. CDR3 size: 13 residues. Trimming left V 4 bases short and J 6 bases short, with 9 bases between. The CDR3 sequence: CASSSQGPGELFF. In DNA, the CDR3 is TGTGCCAGCAGCTCTCAGGGTCCCGGGGAGCTGTTTTTT.

A few counts support this clonotype. V is TRBV6-2 or TRBV6-3 and J is TRBJ2-2; TRBD1 matches 8 bases. V was clipped by 10 bases and J by 2 bases; unmatched bases: 6. Germline CDR1 MNHEY, CDR2 SVGEGT. The CDR3 contains 14 residues. Here the CDR3 reads CATIQGGNTGELFF. DNA for the CDR3: TGTGCCACAATACAGGGGGGAAACACCGGGGAGCTGTTTTTT.

This clonotype was recorded a few times. The chain recombines TRBV20-1 with TRBJ1-1, with 12 bases fitting TRBD1. The germline V gene encodes CDR1 DFQATT and CDR2 SNEGSKA (reference sequence). The CDR3 has 15 amino acids. The trim removed 3 bases at V and 1 base at J, leaving 3 bases unmatched. The CDR3 region is CSASRDRGPNTEAFF. CDR3 in DNA: TGCAGTGCTAGCCGGGACAGGGGGCCGAACACTGAAGCTTTCTTT.

A remark on this clonotype: The junction differs from germline at one of its ends, possibly a read error. The chain employs TRBV2 and TRBJ1-6, with a possible D match to TRBD1 (5 bases). In germline, CDR1 is SNHLY, CDR2 FYNNEI. The CDR3 contains 14 residues. The CDR3 here is CAGSRVVDFSPPHF. CDR3 sequence (DNA): TGTGCCGGGTCCAGGGTCGTGGATTTCTCACCCCCCCACTTT. The full variable domain, completed using reference TRBV2 and TRBJ1-6, is EPEVTQTPSHQVTQMGQEVILRCVPISNHLYFYWYRQILGQKVEFLVSFYNNEISEKSEIFDDQFSVERPDGSNFTLKIRSTKLEDSAMYFCAGSRVVDFSPPHFGNGTRLTVT.

The chain has TRBV5-1 and TRBJ2-2, with 7 bases identical to TRBD2. CDR3 length equals 18 residues. Germline CDR1 is SGHRS and CDR2 is YFSETQ. V lost 4 bases, J lost 7 bases, and 19 bases stayed unmatched. The CDR3 DNA reads as TGCGCCAGCAGCACCCAGACTAGCCCTAGGCGGACGGGCGGGGAGCTGTTTTTT. Translating it yields CASSTQTSPRRTGGELFF.

This clonotype was picked up a small number of times. At one of its ends the junction is not consistent with the germline gene, which may arise from a read error. The chain carries TRBV20-1 and TRBJ2-5; D remains ambiguous. This CDR3 is 11 amino acids long. Germline V CDR1 and CDR2: DFQATT, SNEGSKA (reference sequence). The CDR3 is CSARDSPGATF. The CDR3 nucleotides are TGCAGTGCTAGAGATTCGCCGGGCGCAACTTTC.

Only one count was recorded for this clonotype. The V call is TRBV5-1, the J call TRBJ2-1; D gene ambiguous. Germline lookup yields CDR1 SGHRS and CDR2 YFSETQ. The germline V and J ends were trimmed by 2 bases and 6 bases, with 27 bases remaining between them. CDR3 length equals 19 residues. The DNA for the CDR3 is TGCGCCAGCAGCTTAACTCCCCGGATTCTCAAGGTGGGGATCAATGAGCAGTTCTTC. Protein sequence: CASSLTPRILKVGINEQFF.

This clonotype showed up just a few times. The chain recombines TRBV28 with TRBJ2-7; tentative D call: TRBD1 (5 bases). Germline loops: CDR1 MDHEN, CDR2 SYDVKM. This CDR3 has 16 amino acids. Trimming took 4 bases from V and 6 from J, leaving 22 bases between them. DNA for the CDR3: TGTGCCAGCAGTTCCCCCCGTGGGGCCCTAGTGACCGAGCAGTACTTC. It encodes CASSSPRGALVTEQYF.

Here the CDR3 DNA reads TGTGCCAGCAGCACAGGGTGGAGCAATCAGCCCCAGCATTTT. It codes for CASSTGWSNQPQHF. This sequence joins TRBV27 and TRBJ1-5; perhaps TRBD1 as D (6 bases). V was cut by 6 bases and J by 1 base, with 10 bases left in between. The CDR3 is made up of 14 amino acids. Germline CDR1 MNHEY, CDR2 SMNVEV (reference sequence).

The V gene is TRBV25-1, the J gene TRBJ2-7, with a tentative D call TRBD1 (5 bases). CDR3 length: 12 amino acids. V lost 4 bases and J 7 bases, leaving 11 bases between the germline ends. Germline V gene sequence: CDR1 MGHDK, CDR2 SYGVNS. The CDR3 here is CASSVQGGEQYF. CDR3 bases: TGTGCCAGCAGTGTCCAGGGTGGTGAGCAGTACTTC.

This chain uses TRBV28 with TRBJ1-5; D call uncertain. The CDR3 runs 12 residues. Per germline, CDR1 MDHEN and CDR2 SYDVKM. Trimming shortened V by 6 bases and J by 5 bases, and 8 bases separated the two germline ends. In DNA form, the CDR3 reads TGTGCCAGCAGGAAATTACATCAGCCCCAGCATTTT. It encodes CASRKLHQPQHF.

This clonotype was counted at least ten times. This sequence joins TRBV5-6 and TRBJ2-7; D tentatively reads TRBD1 or TRBD2 (6 bases each). Trimming shortened V by 0 bases and J by 8 bases, and 12 bases separated the two germline ends. The CDR3 has 13 residues. From germline, CDR1 is SGHDT and CDR2 YYEEEE. In nucleotides, the CDR3 is TGTGCCAGCAGCTTGGGAGGGGGGTTCAAGCAGTACTTC. Translating gives CASSLGGGFKQYF.

The chain links TRBV12-3 or TRBV12-4 to TRBJ1-1; TRBD1 might be the D (6 bases). With 8 bases removed from V and 2 bases from J, the gap between germline ends came to 12 bases. CDR3 size: 13 residues. CDR3 sequence: CASDQGSNTEAFF. Written as DNA, the CDR3 is TGTGCCAGCGATCAGGGGAGCAACACTGAAGCTTTCTTT.

The chain carries TRBV20-1 and TRBJ2-1, with unresolved D. In germline, CDR1 is DFQATT, CDR2 SNEGSKA (reference sequence). V lost 3 bases, J lost 4 bases, and 10 bases lay in between. The CDR3 sequence is 13 residues long. The CDR3 DNA reads TGCAGTGCTAGTCCTCGGTCATACAATGAGCAGTTCTTC. Its translation is CSASPRSYNEQFF.

Only a few counts were recorded for this clonotype. V is TRBV25-1 and J is TRBJ2-3; D not resolved. The CDR3 runs to 15 residues. Germline-derived CDR1 and CDR2 are MGHDK and SYGVNS. V was cut by 6 bases and J by 4 bases, with 17 bases left in between. The CDR3 DNA is TGTGCCAGCAGAATGCTTGGTAGTGGGGCAGATACGCAGTATTTT. Translating it yields CASRMLGSGADTQYF. The whole variable domain, remainder taken from reference TRBV25-1 and TRBJ2-3, is EADIYQTPRYLVIGTGKKITLECSQTMGHDKMYWYQQDPGMELHLIHYSYGVNSTEKGDLSSESTVSRIRTEHFPLTLESARPSHTSQYLCASRMLGSGADTQYFGPGTRLTVL.

This rearrangement joins TRBV12-3 or TRBV12-4 to TRBJ1-6; no reliable D call. The ends were cut back, 7 bases at V and 6 bases at J, with 19 bases in the middle. CDR3 length: 16 amino acids. The CDR3 DNA sequence: TGTGCCAGCACCCTGAGCGGCGGTCGTAGTAATTCACCCCTCCACTTT. Its translation is CASTLSGGRSNSPLHF.

The chain combines TRBV6-1 with TRBJ2-2; maybe TRBD2 (6 bases). The CDR3 covers 14 residues. Germline V gives CDR1 MNHNS, CDR2 SASEGT. V dropped 6 bases and J dropped 4 bases, with 12 bases sitting between them. In nucleotides, the CDR3 is TGTGCCAGCAGCAATAGGCGGGGCACCGGGGAGCTGTTTTTT. It yields the protein CASSNRRGTGELFF.

The gene calls are TRBV10-3 and TRBJ2-5, with 7 bases fitting TRBD2. Germline CDR1 is ENHRY and CDR2 is SYGVKD. Unmatched junction bases numbered 6, after V lost 6 bases and J lost 2 bases. The CDR3 is 14 amino acids. The CDR3 here is CAIRERLAQETQYF. DNA for the CDR3: TGTGCCATCAGGGAAAGACTAGCTCAAGAGACCCAGTACTTC.

Many counts were recorded for this clonotype. CDR3 residues: CSVDGAAGDQETQYF. The DNA of the CDR3 is TGCAGCGTTGATGGCGCAGCGGGGGATCAAGAGACCCAGTACTTC. The rearrangement links TRBV29-1 to TRBJ2-5; 8 nucleotides agree with TRBD2. CDR3 size: 15 residues. Germline V gene sequence: CDR1 SQVTM, CDR2 ANQGSEA. The ends lost 3 bases at V and 2 bases at J; junction bases unmatched: 8.

This chain connects TRBV20-1 to TRBJ1-2; no firm D call. V was clipped by 0 bases and J by 5 bases, with 10 bases between them. The germline gives CDR1 DFQATT, CDR2 SNEGSKA (reference sequence). CDR3 length: 13 amino acids. CDR3 nucleotide sequence: TGCAGTGCTAGAGATACCGGTGCATATGGCTACACCTTC. It translates to CSARDTGAYGYTF.